This T cell receptor (beta chain) came from a study of blood T cell repertoires in COVID-19. Looking at the study overall: Some COVID-19 samples were acute and others convalescent; all came from the United States, Italy and Spain. Sample material is recorded as cDNA or gDNA derived from T cells, B-cell-depleted T cells, or PBMCs.

Authors' analysis steps: Amplifying reference gene primers gave estimates of nucleated cell counts. The table came from immunoSEQ multiplex PCR; TCRdb's copy has only in-frame clones and leaves some out. The V and J calls and clone size come from that table; D and trimming were worked out from the DNA. The sample includes roughly 250,000 clones, about 88% of them seen just once. V was clipped by 5 bases and J by 7 bases; unmatched bases: 14. In germline, CDR1 is MDHEN, CDR2 SYDVKM. This CDR3 spans 18 amino acids. The rearrangement uses TRBV28 and TRBJ2-1; TRBD2 agrees at 13 bases. The origin of this receptor is a woman in her forties or fifties who had recovered from COVID-19. Material: PBMCs or T cells enriched from blood (not recorded which). CDR3 region: CASSPTSWTSGSSNEQFF. DNA for the CDR3: TGTGCCAGCAGTCCTACCTCCTGGACTAGCGGGAGTTCTAATGAGCAGTTCTTC.